These T cell receptor beta chains were read from a single sample in a study of preoperative IRX-2 immunotherapy in early breast cancer. The repertoire was sequenced with immunoSEQ multiplex PCR; TCRdb's copy has only in-frame clones and lacks some. The sample has fewer than 30,000 clones, roughly 89% seen once. The specimen was taken from a patient treated with IRX-2 immunotherapy. The receptors here all came from a human donor with breast cancer. CDR3s leave out the opening cysteine and the closing phenylalanine or tryptophan. Fields, in order: J gene, V gene, CDR3 protein.

J gene: TRBJ1-3
V gene: TRBV30
CDR3 protein: AWGWTGGPGNTIY

J gene: TRBJ2-1
V gene: TRBV6-1
CDR3 protein: ASGSGSLYNEQF

J gene: TRBJ1-1
V gene: TRBV6-5
CDR3 protein: ASSRTQEYTEAF

J gene: TRBJ2-3
V gene: TRBV7-2
CDR3 protein: ASSSGGSTDTQY

J gene: TRBJ1-2
V gene: TRBV9
CDR3 protein: ASSVVAANYGYT

J gene: TRBJ1-1
V gene: TRBV27
CDR3 protein: ASSSRPGGTEAF

J gene: TRBJ2-3
V gene: TRBV19
CDR3 protein: ASSVQHSTDTQY

J gene: TRBJ2-7
V gene: TRBV7-9
CDR3 protein: ASSLNLGLAGAEQY

J gene: TRBJ1-2
V gene: TRBV9
CDR3 protein: ASHRTRGYGYT

J gene: TRBJ2-2
V gene: TRBV9
CDR3 protein: ASSVSLTGELF

J gene: TRBJ1-3
V gene: TRBV28
CDR3 protein: ASKGHHRQFLGNTIY

J gene: TRBJ1-2
V gene: TRBV6-1
CDR3 protein: APTPGDYGYT

J gene: TRBJ2-7
V gene: TRBV6-1
CDR3 protein: ASSEGGTGFLHEQY

J gene: TRBJ1-2
V gene: TRBV2
CDR3 protein: ASSETQQAGGYT

J gene: TRBJ2-1
V gene: TRBV7-8
CDR3 protein: ASSLWTVDNEQF

J gene: TRBJ1-1
V gene: TRBV19
CDR3 protein: ASSIMENTEAF

J gene: TRBJ2-7
V gene: TRBV29-1
CDR3 protein: SATPGGHEQY

J gene: TRBJ1-2
V gene: TRBV11-2
CDR3 protein: ASSLEGGGGYT

J gene: TRBJ2-7
V gene: TRBV27
CDR3 protein: ASTPGGGYEQY

J gene: TRBJ2-6
V gene: TRBV29-1
CDR3 protein: SVGVQGSNVLT

J gene: TRBJ1-5
V gene: TRBV7-2
CDR3 protein: ASSLDSQVAQPQH

J gene: TRBJ2-7
V gene: TRBV7-2
CDR3 protein: ASSLAPWRGAYEQY

J gene: TRBJ2-2
V gene: TRBV5-1
CDR3 protein: ASSVGATGELF

J gene: TRBJ1-2
V gene: TRBV15
CDR3 protein: ATSKLGQGLNYGYT

J gene: TRBJ2-1
V gene: TRBV14
CDR3 protein: ASSPQLAQEEQF

J gene: TRBJ2-5
V gene: TRBV4-2
CDR3 protein: ASSQGAAGLQETQY

J gene: TRBJ2-2
V gene: TRBV5-1
CDR3 protein: ASSLEGTGELF

J gene: TRBJ2-5
V gene: TRBV18
CDR3 protein: ASSPRRAAQETQY

J gene: TRBJ1-2
V gene: TRBV7-2
CDR3 protein: ASSLRSGQSYGYT

J gene: TRBJ1-5
V gene: TRBV14
CDR3 protein: ASSRTVNQPQH